The 2 T cell receptor beta chains reported below all come from one sample, sequenced in a study of blood T cell repertoires in COVID-19. The repertoire was sequenced with immunoSEQ multiplex PCR; TCRdb's copy has only in-frame clones and lacks some. The table includes 65,000 to 70,000 clones, approximately 83% detected once. Sequenced sample: peripheral blood. These receptors were taken from a man aged 35 to 55 with COVID-19, enrolled during active disease.

V is TRBV25-1 and J is TRBJ2-5; D is unclear. From germline, CDR1 is MGHDK and CDR2 SYGVNS. The CDR3 contains 15 residues. Trimming stripped 1 base from V and 10 bases from J, with 19 bases between. The CDR3 nucleotides are TGTGCCAGCAGTGAATTCGAGCAAGTTCTTCAGGACCAGTACTTC. It is translated as CASSEFEQVLQDQYF.

The CDR3 sequence is CASSETGSSYEQYF. In DNA, the CDR3 is TGTGCCAGTAGTGAGACAGGGAGCTCCTACGAGCAGTACTTC. This chain uses TRBV19 with TRBJ2-7; TRBD1 matches 7 bases. V was pared by 5 bases and J by 0 bases, with 4 bases of the junction left unmatched. The CDR3 extends over 14 amino acids. Per germline, CDR1 LNHDA and CDR2 SQIVND (reference sequence).